Listed below are T cell receptor beta chains from one sample, sequenced in a study of CD8 T cells in ankylosing spondylitis. TCRdb re-called the 5' RACE reads through MiXCR, storing one row per CDR3 protein. This sample has some 330,000 distinct CDR3 sequences, with 7% to 9% found just once. Sequencing used blood, either unsorted or a sorted T cell fraction (not recorded which). The origin of the receptors is a male donor with ankylosing spondylitis. Both conserved end residues are part of each CDR3. D genes are given only for firm matches. The size field is filled for only some rows; it gives once, few, many or a size class.

J: TRBJ2-5; D: -; V: TRBV5-1; size: -; CDR3: CASGGGVRETQYF; DNA: TGCGCCAGCGGCGGCGGGGTTCGCGAGACCCAGTACTTC
J: TRBJ1-1; D: TRBD1; V: TRBV15; size: many; CDR3: CATSSYRDRGTEAFF; DNA: TGTGCCACCAGCAGTTACCGGGACAGGGGCACTGAAGCTTTCTTT
J: TRBJ2-7; D: -; V: TRBV7-3; size: many; CDR3: CASSFRWGSYEQYF; DNA: TGTGCCAGCAGCTTCAGGTGGGGCTCCTACGAGCAGTACTTC
J: TRBJ2-5; D: -; V: TRBV7-8; size: many; CDR3: CASSFLGIQETQYF; DNA: TGTGCCAGCAGCTTTCTGGGGATCCAAGAGACCCAGTACTTC
J: TRBJ2-1; D: -; V: TRBV9; size: -; CDR3: CASSPLGGVRYNEQFF; DNA: TGTGCCAGCAGCCCCCTGGGGGGAGTCCGCTACAATGAGCAGTTCTTC
J: TRBJ1-2; D: TRBD1; V: TRBV28; size: -; CDR3: CAIRPPRDRGRGYGYTF; DNA: TGTGCCATCCGGCCGCCCCGGGACAGGGGGCGCGGCTATGGCTACACCTTC
J: TRBJ1-4; D: TRBD1; V: TRBV7-9; size: few; CDR3: CASSFTGDTNEKLFF; DNA: TGTGCCAGCAGCTTTACAGGGGACACTAATGAAAAACTGTTTTTT
J: TRBJ2-7; D: -; V: TRBV7-9; size: few; CDR3: CASSLRQQKQYF; DNA: TGTGCCAGCAGCTTAAGGCAGCAGAAGCAGTACTTC
J: TRBJ2-1; D: -; V: TRBV2; size: few; CDR3: CASIGQTGSYNEQFF; DNA: TGTGCCAGTATTGGACAGACCGGCTCCTACAATGAGCAGTTCTTC
J: TRBJ2-2; D: -; V: TRBV7-3; size: few; CDR3: CASSPTRDTGELFF; DNA: TGTGCCAGCAGCCCTACTAGGGACACCGGGGAGCTGTTTTTT
J: TRBJ2-3; D: -; V: TRBV24-1; size: once; CDR3: CATSDPLGGNTDTQYF; DNA: TGTGCCACCAGTGATCCGCTGGGCGGGAACACAGATACGCAGTATTTT
J: TRBJ1-1; D: -; V: TRBV9; size: few; CDR3: CASSGAGTEAFF; DNA: TGTGCCAGCAGCGGCGCAGGCACTGAAGCTTTCTTT
J: TRBJ2-1; D: TRBD1; V: TRBV15; size: -; CDR3: CATSDRGTHNEQFF; DNA: TGTGCCACCAGCGACAGGGGGACCCACAATGAGCAGTTCTTC
J: TRBJ2-7; D: -; V: TRBV6-5; size: many; CDR3: CASSYSTPPGQVQSTRYF; DNA: TGTGCCAGCAGTTATTCAACCCCCCCGGGGCAGGTCCAATCGACTAGGTACTTC
J: TRBJ2-5; D: TRBD1; V: TRBV9; size: few; CDR3: CASSDRDSVQETQYF; DNA: TGTGCCAGCAGCGACCGGGACAGCGTCCAAGAGACCCAGTACTTC
J: TRBJ2-3; D: -; V: TRBV15; size: few; CDR3: CATSRVRTDPQYF; DNA: TGTGCCACCAGCAGAGTAAGAACCGACCCCCAGTATTTT
J: TRBJ1-3; D: TRBD1; V: TRBV20-1; size: few; CDR3: CSARPTGGDGRNTIYF; DNA: TGCAGTGCCCGCCCCACAGGGGGCGATGGGAGAAACACCATATATTTT
J: TRBJ2-7; D: -; V: TRBV5-1; size: many; CDR3: CASSLADRSSYEQYF; DNA: TGCGCCAGCAGCTTGGCCGACAGGAGCTCCTACGAGCAGTACTTC
J: TRBJ2-2; D: -; V: TRBV29-1; size: few; CDR3: CSVVRGTGELFF; DNA: TGCAGCGTTGTCAGGGGTACCGGGGAGCTGTTTTTT
J: TRBJ1-3; D: -; V: TRBV12-3/TRBV12-4; size: few; CDR3: CASRPQAGSGNTIYF; DNA: TGTGCCAGCCGACCGCAGGCCGGGTCTGGAAACACCATATATTTT
J: TRBJ2-5; D: TRBD2; V: TRBV7-9; size: few; CDR3: CASTNPAGGETQYF; DNA: TGTGCCAGCACAAACCCAGCGGGAGGGGAGACCCAGTACTTC
J: TRBJ2-5; D: -; V: TRBV20-1; size: many; CDR3: CSARSRTGNQYQETQYF; DNA: TGCAGTGCTAGGTCTCGGACGGGGAATCAATACCAAGAGACCCAGTACTTC
J: TRBJ2-1; D: TRBD2; V: TRBV6-2/TRBV6-3; size: few; CDR3: CASKGTKSSYNEQFF; DNA: TGTGCCAGCAAAGGGACTAAAAGCTCCTACAATGAGCAGTTCTTC
J: TRBJ1-1; D: -; V: TRBV6-1; size: -; CDR3: CASSATGRPNTEAFF; DNA: TGTGCCAGCAGTGCCACGGGACGCCCGAACACTGAAGCTTTCTTT
J: TRBJ1-1; D: -; V: TRBV5-1; size: many; CDR3: CASSFGGLAPEAFF; DNA: TGCGCCAGCAGCTTTGGCGGTCTGGCCCCTGAAGCTTTCTTT
J: TRBJ2-6; D: TRBD1; V: TRBV5-1; size: -; CDR3: CASSLRTGGVASGANVLTF; DNA: TGCGCCAGCAGCTTACGGACAGGGGGCGTTGCTTCTGGGGCCAACGTCCTGACTTTC
J: TRBJ1-5; D: -; V: TRBV10-3; size: -; CDR3: CAISWRVGRNVEYQPQHF; DNA: TGTGCCATCAGTTGGCGAGTGGGGAGGAACGTGGAATATCAGCCCCAGCATTTT
J: TRBJ1-2; D: -; V: TRBV29-1; size: few; CDR3: CSVQGNYGYTF; DNA: TGCAGCGTCCAGGGAAACTATGGCTACACCTTC
J: TRBJ1-1; D: -; V: TRBV6-1; size: few; CDR3: CASSRTDISRTEAFF; DNA: TGTGCCAGCAGCCGCACGGACATCAGCCGCACTGAAGCTTTCTTT
J: TRBJ1-5; D: TRBD1; V: TRBV7-8; size: few; CDR3: CASRLDRGTQPQHF; DNA: TGTGCCAGCAGACTCGACAGGGGAACTCAGCCCCAGCATTTT
J: TRBJ2-2; D: TRBD1; V: TRBV28; size: -; CDR3: CASRPTGTEYTGELFF; DNA: TGTGCCAGCAGACCTACCGGGACAGAGTACACCGGGGAGCTGTTTTTT
J: TRBJ1-1; D: -; V: TRBV7-9; size: many; CDR3: CASSLFWGEAFF; DNA: TGTGCCAGCAGCTTATTTTGGGGTGAAGCTTTCTTT
J: TRBJ1-6; D: -; V: TRBV7-2; size: few; CDR3: CASSLGQSVFSPLHF; DNA: TGTGCCAGCAGCTTAGGCCAGTCCGTTTTTTCACCCCTCCACTTT
J: TRBJ1-2; D: -; V: TRBV20-1; size: few; CDR3: CSARNRVAGTNYGYTF; DNA: TGCAGTGCTAGAAATCGGGTGGCAGGGACTAACTATGGCTACACCTTC
J: TRBJ1-1; D: TRBD1; V: TRBV28; size: few; CDR3: CASSFHGQAESGKAFF; DNA: TGTGCCAGCAGTTTTCATGGACAGGCCGAGTCAGGAAAAGCTTTCTTT
J: TRBJ2-1; D: -; V: TRBV7-2; size: few; CDR3: CASSLVGVYNEQFF; DNA: TGTGCCAGCAGCTTAGTAGGGGTCTACAATGAGCAGTTCTTC